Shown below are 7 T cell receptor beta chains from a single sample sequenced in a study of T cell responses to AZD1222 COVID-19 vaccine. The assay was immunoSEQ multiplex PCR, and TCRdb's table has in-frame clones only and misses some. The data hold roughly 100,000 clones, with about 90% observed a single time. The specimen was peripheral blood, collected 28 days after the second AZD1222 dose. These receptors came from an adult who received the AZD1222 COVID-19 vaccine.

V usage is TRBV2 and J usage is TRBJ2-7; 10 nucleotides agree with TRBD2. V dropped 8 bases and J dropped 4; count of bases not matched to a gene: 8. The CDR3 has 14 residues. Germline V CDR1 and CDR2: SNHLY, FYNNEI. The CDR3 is CASVPGLAEYEQYF. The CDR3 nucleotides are TGTGCCAGCGTTCCCGGACTAGCGGAATACGAGCAGTACTTC.

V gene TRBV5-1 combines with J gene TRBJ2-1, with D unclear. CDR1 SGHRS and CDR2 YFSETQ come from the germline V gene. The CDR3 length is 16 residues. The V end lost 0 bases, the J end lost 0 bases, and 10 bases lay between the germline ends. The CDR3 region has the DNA TGCGCCAGCAGCTTGGGGGTAGAGAGCTCCTACAATGAGCAGTTCTTC. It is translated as CASSLGVESSYNEQFF.

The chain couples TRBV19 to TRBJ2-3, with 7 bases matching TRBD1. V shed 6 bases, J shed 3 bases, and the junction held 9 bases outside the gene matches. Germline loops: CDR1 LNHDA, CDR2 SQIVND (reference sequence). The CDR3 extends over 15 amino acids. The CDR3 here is CASRGATRGTDTQYF. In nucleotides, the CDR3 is TGTGCCAGTAGGGGGGCGACCAGGGGGACAGATACGCAGTATTTT.

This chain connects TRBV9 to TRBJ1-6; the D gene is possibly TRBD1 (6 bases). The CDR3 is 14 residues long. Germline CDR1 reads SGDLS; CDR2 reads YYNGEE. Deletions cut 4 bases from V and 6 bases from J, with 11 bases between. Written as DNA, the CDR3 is TGTGCCAGCAGCCTCGACAGGATTAATTCACCCCTCCACTTT. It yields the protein CASSLDRINSPLHF. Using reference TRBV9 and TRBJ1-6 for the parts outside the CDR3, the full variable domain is DSGVTQTPKHLITATGQRVTLRCSPRSGDLSVYWYQQSLDQGLQFLIQYYNGEERAKGNILERFSAQQFPDLHSELNLSSLELGDSALYFCASSLDRINSPLHFGNGTRLTVT.

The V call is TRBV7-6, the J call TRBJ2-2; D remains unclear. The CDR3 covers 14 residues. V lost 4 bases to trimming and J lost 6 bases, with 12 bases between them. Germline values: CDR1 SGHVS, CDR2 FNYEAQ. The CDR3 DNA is TGTGCCAGCAGCTCCCAACTAACGTCCGGGGAGCTGTTTTTT. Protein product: CASSSQLTSGELFF.

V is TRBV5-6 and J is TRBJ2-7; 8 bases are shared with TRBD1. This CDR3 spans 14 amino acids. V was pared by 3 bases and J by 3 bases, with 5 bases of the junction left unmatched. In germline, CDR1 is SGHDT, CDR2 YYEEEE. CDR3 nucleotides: TGTGCCAGCAGCTGGCAGGGGGCAAGCTACGAGCAGTACTTC. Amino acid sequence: CASSWQGASYEQYF.

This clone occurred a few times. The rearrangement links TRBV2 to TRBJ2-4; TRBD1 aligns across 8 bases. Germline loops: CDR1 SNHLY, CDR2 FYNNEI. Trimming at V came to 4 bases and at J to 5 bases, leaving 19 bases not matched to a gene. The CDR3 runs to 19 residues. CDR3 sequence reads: CASSGPGQGKGRGQNIQYF. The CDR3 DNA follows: TGTGCCAGCAGTGGGCCTGGACAGGGCAAGGGCCGGGGGCAAAACATTCAGTACTTC.